Below are 4 T cell receptor beta chains sequenced from a single sample in a study of breast tumors, draining lymph nodes, adjacent tissues. The lymph nodes were axillary draining lymph nodes from breast cancer patients. Via MiXCR, TCRdb re-called the multiplex PCR reads, giving one row per CDR3 protein. The data show some 120,000 distinct CDR3 sequences, less than 20% seen once. Sequenced sample: axillary lymph node tissue. Source of these receptors: a female donor with breast cancer. Some clones in this sample may be carry-over from other donors' samples.

Relative to its sample, this clonotype is medium-sized. V and J are TRBV2 and TRBJ1-6; TRBD1 agrees at 8 bases. V trimming: 7 bases; J trimming: 10 bases; junction bases outside the gene matches: 6. Germline V gives CDR1 SNHLY, CDR2 FYNNEI. This CDR3 spans 13 amino acids. The CDR3 is CASIQGARSPLHF. The CDR3 DNA is TGTGCCAGCATTCAGGGGGCGCGGTCACCCCTCCACTTT.

This clonotype has at least ten counts. This chain joins TRBV24-1 and TRBJ2-1; 8 bases fit TRBD2. CDR1 is KGHDR, CDR2 SFDVKD, per germline. The V gene end was trimmed by 10 bases and the J gene end by 2 bases; junction bases not matched to a gene: 6. This CDR3 spans 14 amino acids. CDR3 nucleotide sequence: TGTGCCACTAGGAGCGGGAGCCCCTACAATGAGCAGTTCTTC. Translated: CATRSGSPYNEQFF.

Concerning this clonotype: This may be a read error, as it is one base from a much larger clone. The chain uses TRBV30 and TRBJ2-5, with TRBD2 matching 13 bases. With V trimmed by 2 bases and J by 7 bases, 13 bases remained unmatched. CDR1 and CDR2 (germline): GTSNPN, SVGIG (reference sequence). CDR3 length equals 17 residues. In nucleotides, the CDR3 is TGTGCCTGGAGTCCGGGACTAGCGGGACAGGGGGGTGGGACCCAGTACTTC. Translated: CAWSPGLAGQGGGTQYF.

This clonotype was observed at least ten times. The chain couples TRBV27 to TRBJ2-1, with 8 bases matching TRBD1. The V segment lost 8 bases and the J segment 5 bases; nucleotides outside the gene matches: 11. The CDR3 is 15 amino acids. Germline assignment: CDR1 MNHEY and CDR2 SMNVEV (reference sequence). This CDR3 is CASALWDRTHNEQFF. For the CDR3, the DNA is TGTGCCAGCGCCCTATGGGACAGGACCCACAATGAGCAGTTCTTC.